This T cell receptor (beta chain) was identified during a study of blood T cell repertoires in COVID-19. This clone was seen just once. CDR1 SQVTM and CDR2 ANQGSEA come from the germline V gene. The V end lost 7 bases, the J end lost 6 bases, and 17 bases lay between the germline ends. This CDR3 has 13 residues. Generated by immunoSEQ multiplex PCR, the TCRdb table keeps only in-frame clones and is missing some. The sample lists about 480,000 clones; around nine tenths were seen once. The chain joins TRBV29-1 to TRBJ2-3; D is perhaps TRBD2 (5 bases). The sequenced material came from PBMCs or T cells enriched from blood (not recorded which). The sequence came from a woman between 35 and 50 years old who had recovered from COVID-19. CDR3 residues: CSARLSMVDTQYF. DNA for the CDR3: TGCAGCGCTAGACTATCGATGGTGGATACGCAGTATTTT.